Listed here are 15 T cell receptor beta chains from one sample, sequenced in a study of T cells in Graves' hyperthyroidism and ophthalmopathy. RNA transcripts provided the source from which TCR beta CDR3 regions were amplified. TCR CDR3 regions were first amplified by RT-PCR with HTBI primers. MiXCR was run by TCRdb on the multiplex PCR reads, yielding one entry per CDR3 protein. The sample gives 200,000 to 250,000 distinct CDR3 sequences, over 15% of which show up once; under 35% is in the top ten. The sequencing sample was made of blood. The receptors come from a woman younger than 30 with Graves' ophthalmopathy.

The table lists this clonotype with a few counts. Since a much larger clone is just one base distant, this may be a read error. The chain has TRBV18 and TRBJ1-4; D is ambiguous. Germline V gives CDR1 KGHSH, CDR2 LQKENI. V was trimmed by 5 bases and J by 11 bases, leaving 12 bases between them. This CDR3 has 12 amino acids. CDR3 residues: CASSSSSGKLFF. The CDR3 DNA reads as TGTGCCAGCTCATCTTCCTCCGGGAAACTGTTTTTT.

This clonotype was observed many times. CDR3 sequence (DNA): TGTGCCAGCAGCTTGGGGACAGGGGGCTTGTTTGGCTACACCTTC. Amino acid sequence: CASSLGTGGLFGYTF. This chain joins TRBV5-6 and TRBJ1-2; 11 bases agree with TRBD1. V was pared by 0 bases and J by 7 bases, with 5 bases of the junction left unmatched. This CDR3 contains 15 residues. CDR1 SGHDT and CDR2 YYEEEE come from the germline V gene.

This clonotype appeared many times. This chain links TRBV12-3 or TRBV12-4 with TRBJ1-1; no clear D gene. This CDR3 contains 13 residues. Trimming removed 3 bases at V and 1 base at J, with 6 bases between. CDR3 loop: CASSLRRNTEAFF. DNA of the CDR3: TGTGCCAGCAGTTTGAGACGGAACACTGAAGCTTTCTTT.

In its sample, this clonotype was seen a few times. This chain links TRBV4-2 with TRBJ2-1; the match to TRBD2 covers 14 bases. The V gene's germline CDR1 is LGHNA and CDR2 YNFKEQ. With V trimmed by 2 bases and J by 8 bases, 11 bases remained unmatched. This CDR3 region has 18 residues. The CDR3 bases are TGTGCCAGCAGCCAATTGATCAAAGGGACTAGCGGGAGTTATGAGCAGTTCTTC. This gives the protein CASSQLIKGTSGSYEQFF.

With regard to this clonotype: Possible read error: a much larger clone is one base away. The chain joins TRBV7-7 to TRBJ1-1, with D maybe TRBD1 (5 bases). The CDR3 length is 14 residues. Germline V gene lookup returns CDR1 SSHAT and CDR2 FNYEAQ (reference sequence). CDR3 nucleotide sequence: TGTGCTAGCACCGCTGGGGCACAGAACACTGAAGCTTTCTTT. Translating it yields CASTAGAQNTEAFF.

Many counts were recorded for this clonotype. V gene TRBV28 combines with J gene TRBJ1-5; possibly TRBD1 for D (5 bases). CDR1 and CDR2 from the germline V gene are MDHEN and SYDVKM. The CDR3 covers 14 residues. V was pared by 5 bases and J by 5 bases, with 13 bases between. Here the CDR3 DNA reads TGTGCCAGCAGTCCCAGACAGTCCCATCAGCCCCAGCATTTT. Protein product: CASSPRQSHQPQHF.

This clonotype was seen at least ten times. The J gene is TRBJ2-5, the V gene TRBV15, with D maybe TRBD1 (5 bases). V lost 5 bases and J lost 10, with 17 bases in between. Looked up from germline, CDR1 is LNHNV and CDR2 is YYDKDF (reference sequence). The CDR3 extends over 13 amino acids. The CDR3 protein is CATSPRQPLVQYF. CDR3 sequence (DNA): TGTGCCACCAGCCCTAGACAGCCGCTGGTCCAGTACTTC.

This clonotype was seen repeatedly, ten times or more. The rearrangement links TRBV3-1 to TRBJ2-7; D is undetermined. Trimming pared 2 bases from V and 3 bases from J, leaving 5 bases between. CDR3 length equals 12 residues. Germline CDR1 is LGHDT and CDR2 is YNNKEL (reference sequence). DNA of the CDR3: TGTGCCAGCAGCCAAAAAAGCTACGAGCAGTACTTC. The encoded protein is CASSQKSYEQYF.

The table lists this clonotype with a few counts. This rearrangement joins TRBV20-1 to TRBJ2-1; weak D call: TRBD1 (5 bases). The ends were cut back, 3 bases at V and 4 bases at J, with 13 bases in the middle. The CDR3 is made up of 14 amino acids. The V gene's germline CDR1 is DFQATT and CDR2 SNEGSKA (reference sequence). DNA of the CDR3: TGCAGTGCTAGGACAGAGGTCCAATACAATGAGCAGTTCTTC. Amino acid sequence: CSARTEVQYNEQFF.

This clonotype was seen at least ten times. The V gene is TRBV2, the J gene TRBJ1-2; D perhaps matches TRBD1 (5 bases). The germline gives CDR1 SNHLY, CDR2 FYNNEI. The length of the CDR3 is 13 residues. Trimming stripped 2 bases from V and 5 bases from J, with 9 bases between. The CDR3 DNA follows: TGTGCCAGCAGTGAAATGGACATTTATGGCTACACCTTC. Protein: CASSEMDIYGYTF.

There are many counts of this clonotype. The rearrangement links TRBV25-1 to TRBJ1-1; unclear D gene. Germline V gene lookup returns CDR1 MGHDK and CDR2 SYGVNS. The V end was cut by 4 bases, the J end by 1 base, with 10 bases between. The CDR3 has 14 amino acids. In nucleotides, the CDR3 is TGTGCCAGCAGTGGTTACCCCGAGAACACTGAAGCTTTCTTT. Translation: CASSGYPENTEAFF.

For this clonotype: A much more abundant neighbour one base away suggests this may be a read error. The genes are TRBV30 and TRBJ1-2; D is unresolved. Looked up from germline, CDR1 is GTSNPN and CDR2 is SVGIG (reference sequence). The CDR3 totals 12 residues. The germline V and J ends were trimmed by 6 bases and 9 bases, with 17 bases remaining between them. The chain's CDR3 is CACRRGAESYTF. In nucleotides, the CDR3 is TGTGCCTGCAGACGGGGAGCAGAAAGCTACACCTTC.

This clonotype was counted at least ten times. The rearrangement joins TRBV13 to TRBJ2-2, with D tentatively TRBD1 (6 bases). CDR1 PRHDT and CDR2 FYEKMQ come from the germline V gene (reference sequence). Between the trimmed V and J ends, which lost 8 bases and 5 bases, there was a span of 18 bases. The CDR3 runs to 15 residues. CDR3 loop: CASRQDSLRTGELFF. In DNA, the CDR3 is TGTGCCAGCCGCCAGGACAGCCTAAGGACCGGGGAGCTGTTTTTT.

This clonotype was counted at least ten times. V is TRBV28 and J is TRBJ1-2; D is undetermined. The CDR3 has 13 residues. Germline assignment: CDR1 MDHEN and CDR2 SYDVKM. Trimming shortened V by 2 bases and J by 6 bases, and 10 bases separated the two germline ends. CDR3: CASSLRPLHGYTF. In DNA, the CDR3 is TGTGCCAGCAGTTTACGGCCTCTTCATGGCTACACCTTC.

Many counts were recorded for this clonotype. V usage is TRBV3-1 and J usage is TRBJ2-7; TRBD2 aligns across 10 bases. V was clipped by 0 bases and J by 9 bases; unmatched bases: 8. The CDR3 is 15 amino acids. The V gene's germline CDR1 is LGHDT and CDR2 YNNKEL (reference sequence). CDR3 sequence: CASSQDNAASGGQYF. In DNA form, the CDR3 reads TGTGCCAGCAGCCAAGATAATGCGGCTAGCGGGGGGCAGTACTTC.